A single sample gave rise to the 26 T cell receptor beta chains below, sequenced in a study of blood T cell repertoires in COVID-19. The method was immunoSEQ multiplex PCR; TCRdb's version includes in-frame clones alone and lacks a portion of them. Found here are roughly 120,000 clones, roughly 85% of them singletons; the top ten hold roughly 17%. The sample consisted of peripheral blood. The origin of the receptors is a woman aged 80 or over with active or convalescent COVID-19.

This clone was picked up a small number of times. The chain has TRBV19 and TRBJ1-5, with D possibly being TRBD1 (6 bases). V shed 10 bases and J shed 2 bases, with 21 bases lying between them. CDR1 is LNHDA and CDR2 is SQIVND in the germline V gene (reference sequence). The CDR3 covers 16 residues. In nucleotides, the CDR3 is TGTGCCACCCAGGGGTGGGGGATGTTTCGCAATCAGCCCCAGCATTTT. Translation: CATQGWGMFRNQPQHF.

Regarding this clone: At one of its ends the junction is not consistent with the germline gene, which may arise from a read error. This sequence joins TRBV4-1 and TRBJ1-5, with 7 bases aligning to TRBD1. This CDR3 spans 15 amino acids. The germline V gene has CDR1 MGHRA and CDR2 YSYEKL. CDR3 sequence reads: CASRQTTGSNQPQHF. As DNA, the CDR3 is TGCGCCAGCCGCCAAACGACAGGGAGCAATCAGCCCCAGCATTTT.

The V gene is TRBV12-5, the J gene TRBJ1-3; D is unresolved. V was shortened by 0 bases and J by 4 bases, with 7 bases between the two germline ends. This CDR3 contains 14 residues. Germline V gene data show CDR1 as LGHNT and CDR2 as FRNRAP. CDR3 sequence reads: CASGLVEGGNTIYF. Here the CDR3 DNA reads TGTGCTAGTGGTTTGGTTGAGGGAGGAAACACCATATATTTT.

This clone was picked up one time. The sample holds other DNA sequences that translate to the same CDR3. The chain is built from TRBV5-1 and TRBJ1-2, with 11 bases aligning to TRBD1. V gave up 3 bases and J gave up 8 bases; unmatched junction bases: 3. Germline V gene data show CDR1 as SGHRS and CDR2 as YFSETQ. The CDR3 length is 13 residues. CDR3 in DNA: TGCGCCAGCAGCTGGGGGACAGGGGGGGGCTACACCTTC. This sequence encodes CASSWGTGGGYTF.

The gene calls are TRBV4-3 and TRBJ1-1, with D maybe TRBD1 (5 bases). With 0 bases removed from V and 6 bases from J, the gap between germline ends came to 14 bases. CDR1 is LGHNA, CDR2 YSLEER, per germline. This CDR3 has 15 residues. The CDR3 nucleotides read TGCGCCAGCAGCCAAGATCGGGGGAGAGTTTCTGAAGCTTTCTTT. Translating it yields CASSQDRGRVSEAFF.

J is TRBJ1-5 and V is TRBV19, with a tentative D call TRBD1 (6 bases). V lost 5 bases, J lost 9 bases, and 8 bases lay in between. Germline V gene sequence: CDR1 LNHDA, CDR2 SQIVND (reference sequence). The CDR3 covers 11 residues. The CDR3 region has the DNA TGTGCCAGTAGTCAAGGGGGGCCCCAGCATTTT. It translates to CASSQGGPQHF.

This sequence joins TRBV5-1 and TRBJ1-4; TRBD1 agrees at 8 bases. Germline CDR1 and CDR2: SGHRS and YFSETQ. This CDR3 comprises 15 residues. Trimming cost V 3 bases and J 7 bases; bases outside gene matches: 8. CDR3 protein: CASSSSGQGAEKLFF. DNA of the CDR3: TGCGCCAGCAGCTCCTCTGGGCAGGGGGCTGAAAAACTGTTTTTT. Full variable domain (remainder filled in from reference TRBV5-1 and TRBJ1-4): KAGVTQTPRYLIKTRGQQVTLSCSPISGHRSVSWYQQTPGQGLQFLFEYFSETQRNKGNFPGRFSGRQFSNSRSEMNVSTLELGDSALYLCASSSSGQGAEKLFFGSGTQLSVL.

This rearrangement joins TRBV11-2 to TRBJ2-1, with a possible D match to TRBD2 (6 bases). The CDR3 is 16 residues long. CDR1 is SGHAT and CDR2 is FQNNGV in the germline V gene. Trimming removed 1 base at V and 0 bases at J, with 10 bases between. The CDR3 DNA sequence: TGTGCCAGCAGCTTAGTCGGGAGCCCCTCCTACAATGAGCAGTTCTTC. This gives the protein CASSLVGSPSYNEQFF. Variable domain in full (rest from reference TRBV11-2 and TRBJ2-1): EAGVAQSPRYKIIEKRQSVAFWCNPISGHATLYWYQQILGQGPKLLIQFQNNGVVDDSQLPKDRFSAERLKGVDSTLKIQPAKLEDSAVYLCASSLVGSPSYNEQFFGPGTRLTVL.

This clone turned up a few times. This chain uses TRBV5-1 with TRBJ2-3, with 11 bases aligning to TRBD2. V dropped 0 bases and J dropped 6; count of bases not matched to a gene: 3. The CDR3 sequence is 15 residues long. Germline-derived CDR1 and CDR2 are SGHRS and YFSETQ. The CDR3 loop reads CASSLAASGRDTQYF. CDR3 nucleotide sequence: TGCGCCAGCAGCTTGGCCGCTAGCGGGAGGGATACGCAGTATTTT.

This chain links TRBV16 with TRBJ2-5, with D maybe TRBD1 (6 bases). The V gene lost 2 bases and the J gene lost 4 bases, with 11 bases spanning the gap. Germline V gene lookup returns CDR1 KGHSY and CDR2 FQNENV. The CDR3 consists of 14 residues. The chain's CDR3 is CASSQGRGGETQYF. CDR3 DNA: TGTGCCAGCAGCCAAGGCAGGGGTGGAGAGACCCAGTACTTC.

This clone occurred once. The chain employs TRBV20-1 and TRBJ2-7; no definite D call. Trimming removed 6 bases from V and 7 bases from J, with 13 bases in between. CDR3 length equals 11 residues. The germline V gene has CDR1 DFQATT and CDR2 SNEGSKA (reference sequence). CDR3 residues: CSAQYVGEQYF. In DNA, the CDR3 is TGCAGTGCGCAATATGTCGGGGAGCAGTACTTC.

The gene calls are TRBV9 and TRBJ2-1; D perhaps matches TRBD2 (6 bases). This CDR3 spans 17 amino acids. V gave up 4 bases and J gave up 6 bases, with 23 bases separating them. The germline CDR1 and CDR2 sequences are SGDLS and YYNGEE. The CDR3 DNA reads TGTGCCAGCAGCCCGCGGGGTCGAGGGCTAGCCCCCAATGAGCAGTTCTTC. Residues: CASSPRGRGLAPNEQFF.

This clone was seen a handful of times. The chain carries TRBV10-3 and TRBJ2-1; 9 nucleotides align to TRBD2. The CDR3 covers 18 residues. V lost 0 bases and J lost 5; bases outside the gene matches: 11. Germline V gene sequence: CDR1 ENHRY, CDR2 SYGVKD. CDR3 loop: CAISESKPSSGNHNEQFF. The CDR3, as DNA: TGTGCCATCAGTGAGTCGAAGCCCTCTAGCGGGAACCACAATGAGCAGTTCTTC.

This clone was seen a single time. The chain carries TRBV18 and TRBJ2-7, with 10 bases identical to TRBD2. V gave up 4 bases and J gave up 4 bases; unmatched junction bases: 10. CDR3 length equals 16 residues. The germline V gene encodes CDR1 KGHSH and CDR2 LQKENI. CDR3 DNA: TGTGCCAGCTCACTTCATGGACTAGCGGTGGAGTACGAGCAGTACTTC. The encoded protein is CASSLHGLAVEYEQYF.

Concerning this clone itself: In the same sample, other DNA sequences code for this CDR3. J is TRBJ2-1 and V is TRBV5-1; a weak D match, TRBD2 (6 bases). Trimming pared 0 bases from V and 1 base from J, leaving 11 bases between. The germline CDR1 and CDR2 sequences are SGHRS and YFSETQ. This CDR3 is 16 amino acids long. The CDR3 bases are TGCGCCAGCAGCTTGGGTGGGGGGTCGTCCTACAATGAGCAGTTCTTC. This codes for CASSLGGGSSYNEQFF. Supplemented by reference TRBV5-1 and TRBJ2-1, the full variable domain reads KAGVTQTPRYLIKTRGQQVTLSCSPISGHRSVSWYQQTPGQGLQFLFEYFSETQRNKGNFPGRFSGRQFSNSRSEMNVSTLELGDSALYLCASSLGGGSSYNEQFFGPGTRLTVL.

The chain employs TRBV2 and TRBJ2-1; D possibly corresponds to TRBD1 (6 bases). V shed 6 bases and J shed 9 bases, with 15 bases lying between them. Germline V gene data show CDR1 as SNHLY and CDR2 as FYNNEI. The CDR3 consists of 13 residues. Written as DNA, the CDR3 is TGTGCCAGCAGCGGAGAAACAGGGAGTGAGCAGTTCTTC. It is translated as CASSGETGSEQFF. The whole variable domain, remainder taken from reference TRBV2 and TRBJ2-1, is EPEVTQTPSHQVTQMGQEVILRCVPISNHLYFYWYRQILGQKVEFLVSFYNNEISEKSEIFDDQFSVERPDGSNFTLKIRSTKLEDSAMYFCASSGETGSEQFFGPGTRLTVL.

J is TRBJ2-7 and V is TRBV6-2 or TRBV6-3, with TRBD2 matching over 11 bases. From germline, CDR1 is MNHEY and CDR2 SVGEGT. The CDR3 length is 16 residues. Germline trimming cut 2 bases from V and 9 bases from J; bases unmatched to any gene: 12. CDR3 coding DNA: TGTGCCAGCAGTTACCAACTAGCGGGAGACCGAAGTTGGCAGTACTTC. Translated: CASSYQLAGDRSWQYF.

This rearrangement joins TRBV2 to TRBJ2-1; TRBD1 matches at 10 bases. The CDR3 totals 16 residues. With 5 bases clipped from V and 10 bases from J, the junction kept 14 bases outside the gene matches. Per germline, CDR1 SNHLY and CDR2 FYNNEI. For the CDR3, the DNA is TGTGCCAGCAGTCCCTTGACAGGGGGCATAAACGGGGAGCAGTTCTTC. This gives the protein CASSPLTGGINGEQFF.

This chain uses TRBV15 with TRBJ2-7; no clear D gene. The CDR3 loop spans 13 amino acids. V gave up 7 bases and J gave up 3 bases, with 13 bases separating them. Germline V CDR1 and CDR2: LNHNV, YYDKDF (reference sequence). The CDR3 DNA sequence: TGTGCCACCACTTCTCGCCACAACTACGAGCAGTACTTC. Translated: CATTSRHNYEQYF.

This chain connects TRBV27 to TRBJ2-5, with D perhaps TRBD1 (5 bases). The length of the CDR3 is 15 residues. Trimming took 2 bases from V and 4 from J, leaving 14 bases between them. CDR1 and CDR2 from the germline V gene are MNHEY and SMNVEV (reference sequence). The CDR3, as DNA: TGTGCCAGCAGTTTAGGGGCGCAGTACCGAGAGACCCAGTACTTC. It specifies CASSLGAQYRETQYF.

The chain is built from TRBV5-1 and TRBJ2-7; D remains unclear. The germline gives CDR1 SGHRS, CDR2 YFSETQ. The CDR3 has 14 amino acids. V lost 5 bases and J 4 bases, leaving 16 bases between the germline ends. The CDR3 loop is CASRAEPPEYEQYF. DNA of the CDR3: TGCGCCAGCAGAGCCGAACCACCCGAATACGAGCAGTACTTC. Supplemented by reference TRBV5-1 and TRBJ2-7, the full variable domain reads KAGVTQTPRYLIKTRGQQVTLSCSPISGHRSVSWYQQTPGQGLQFLFEYFSETQRNKGNFPGRFSGRQFSNSRSEMNVSTLELGDSALYLCASRAEPPEYEQYFGPGTRLTVT.

This clone showed up just a few times. The gene calls are TRBV27 and TRBJ1-2; D gene unclear. Trimming took 9 bases from V and 5 from J, leaving 16 bases between them. Germline CDR1 reads MNHEY; CDR2 reads SMNVEV (reference sequence). The CDR3 is 13 amino acids. In DNA, the CDR3 is TGTGCCAGTGCCTCTAACTCACAGTATGGCTACACCTTC. The encoded protein is CASASNSQYGYTF.

This clone appeared a single time. The V call is TRBV18, the J call TRBJ2-7, with a weak D call TRBD1 (5 bases). In germline, CDR1 is KGHSH, CDR2 LQKENI. The CDR3 contains 16 residues. V gave up 0 bases and J gave up 3 bases, with 15 bases separating them. CDR3 sequence: CASSPPGTGSLYEQYF. In DNA form, the CDR3 reads TGTGCCAGCTCACCACCGGGTACAGGCAGTCTCTACGAGCAGTACTTC.

The chain employs TRBV6-5 and TRBJ1-1; no reliable D call. CDR3 length: 15 amino acids. CDR1 is MNHEY, CDR2 SVGAGI, per germline. Trimming removed 0 bases at V and 3 bases at J, with 11 bases between. CDR3 nucleotide sequence: TGTGCCAGCAGTTACTCACAAAATAGCCACACTGAAGCTTTCTTT. Its translation: CASSYSQNSHTEAFF.

This clone was counted a few times. This chain uses TRBV10-3 with TRBJ1-2; 8 nucleotides match TRBD1. Unmatched junction bases numbered 1, after V lost 3 bases and J lost 7 bases. This CDR3 has 12 amino acids. Germline loops: CDR1 ENHRY, CDR2 SYGVKD. Here the CDR3 DNA reads TGTGCCATCAGTGACGGACAGGGTGGCTACACCTTC. Protein product: CAISDGQGGYTF.

The J gene is TRBJ2-3, the V gene TRBV10-3, with a weak D call TRBD2 (5 bases). Germline loops: CDR1 ENHRY, CDR2 SYGVKD. The CDR3 totals 13 residues. V shed 10 bases and J shed 0 bases, with 11 bases lying between them. CDR3 DNA: TGTGCCACCTGTACGGGAAGCACAGATACGCAGTATTTT. Its protein product is CATCTGSTDTQYF.